This T cell receptor (beta chain) came from a study of shared clonotypes between healthy human individuals. General study results and limits: The study found about 5% of naive CD4 clonotypes shared across a handful of donors.

With 3 bases removed from V and 4 bases from J, the gap between germline ends came to 7 bases. Germline V gene lookup returns CDR1 MGHDK and CDR2 SYGVNS. The CDR3 has 12 residues. About this clone: Its cognate antigen is unknown.

It was about 210 ng DNA, around 32,000 T cell genomes, that sorted-subset replicate PCRs used. Using immunoSEQ multiplex PCR, the repertoire was profiled, and TCRdb retains in-frame clones only, with some absent. The table includes fewer than 1.6 million clones, just under 99% detected once. The split of CD4+ cells yielded CD45RA+ naive and CD45RA-negative memory subsets. The specimen was naive CD4+ T cells sorted from blood. The subset: CD45RA+ positively selected. This TCR derives from a young man in good health. The chain couples TRBV25-1 to TRBJ2-7, with D possibly TRBD1 on 5 matching bases. CDR3: CASSEAGYEQYF. In DNA, the CDR3 is TGTGCCAGCAGTGAGGCAGGGTACGAGCAGTACTTC.